Many counts were recorded for the clone carrying this T cell receptor beta chain. What it binds is unknown. One entry per CDR3 protein, called by TCRdb with MiXCR from the 5' RACE reads. The sample records tens of thousands of distinct CDR3 sequences, approximately 15% being singletons. These data are taken from a study of CD8 T cells in ankylosing spondylitis. Study-wide results and limits: Significantly higher representation of disease-linked clones was reported for matched ankylosing spondylitis synovial fluid. Existing reports had already noted some motif variants in reactive arthritis synovial fluid and blood.

The clonotype originates from a male donor with ankylosing spondylitis or in good health (not recorded which). Sequencing was done on a sample of blood.

The CDR3 is CSVVLGEETQYF. DNA for the CDR3: TGCAGCGTTGTGCTGGGGGAAGAGACCCAGTACTTC. The chain has TRBV29-1 and TRBJ2-5; the D call may be TRBD1 or TRBD2 (5 bases each). The CDR3 sequence is 12 residues long. V shed 4 bases and J shed 3 bases, with 9 bases lying between them. The germline V gene has CDR1 SQVTM and CDR2 ANQGSEA. Full variable domain (outside the CDR3, taken from reference TRBV29-1 and TRBJ2-5): SAVISQKPSRDICQRGTSLTIQCQVDSQVTMMFWYRQQPGQSLTLIATANQGSEATYESGFVIDKFPISRPNLTFSTLTVSNMSPEDSSIYLCSVVLGEETQYFGPGTRLLVL.